The entry below describes one TCR beta chain. Antigen: not known. The data originate from a study of shared clonotypes between healthy human individuals. Study context: Each donor's CD8 memory used one plate, CD8 naive two, each CD4 subset three.

Naive CD8 cells lacked CD45RO and underwent positive selection for CCR7, leaving out terminally differentiated effector memory CD45RA+ cells. Trimming cost V 5 bases and J 4 bases; bases outside gene matches: 15. Germline CDR1 reads SEHNR; CDR2 reads FQNEAQ (reference sequence). The CDR3 spans 18 residues. Findings of the study overall: The naive CD4 repertoires of a handful of donors were compared, and about 5% of clonotypes were shared.

Execution of the assay was at deep level. Sequencing used immunoSEQ multiplex PCR; TCRdb keeps in-frame clones, though not all of them. The table has more than 2 million clones, 80% to 95% seen once. The chain links TRBV7-9 to TRBJ1-4; TRBD1 matches at 8 bases. Input material: naive CD8+ T cells from PBMCs. This clonotype was sampled from a man aged 18 to 29 in good health. Some clones in this sample may be carry-over from other donors' samples. CDR3 in amino acids: CASSPTFSDRGDNEKLFF. CDR3 coding DNA: TGTGCCAGCAGCCCGACGTTTTCCGACAGGGGCGATAATGAAAAACTGTTTTTT.